Reported below is one T cell receptor beta chain. The clone's antigen remains unknown. No clone much larger than this one lies a single base away; base qualities are absent. This record belongs to a study of shared clonotypes between healthy human individuals (dated by TCRdb to the early 2020s). General notes on the study: Three men and a couple of women, aged 18 to 49 years, made up the cohort. Per donor, three plates each were used for CD4 naive and CD4 memory, two for CD8 naive, and one for CD8 memory. To estimate repertoire size and how much clonotypes are shared between individuals, the study performed deep sequencing of blood TCR repertoires from five healthy adults. To increase sequencing depth and limit assay-specific biases, TCR repertoire library preparation and sequencing were carried out by different laboratories using diverse techniques. Per donor, leukapheresis produced somewhere between about 0.94 and 9.5 billion PBMCs.

Using the deep immunoSEQ assay, TCR CDR3 regions were amplified from genomic DNA by multiplex PCR. For each cell subset, the extracted genomic DNA was distributed evenly across all wells of several immunoSEQ 96-well plates, and each plate served as one replicate. For sorted subsets, each replicate PCR was loaded with roughly 190 ng genomic DNA, equivalent to 30,000 or so T cell genomes. The purified libraries were quantified using a Qubit 3.0 fluorometer, sized with a Bioanalyzer 2100, and then quantified again using the KAPA Library Quantification kit. A separate single-read 150-cycle Illumina NextSeq 550 flow cell was used to sequence each immunoSEQ 96-well plate. Turning to the authors' computational methods: Because only junctional sequences without quality scores were contained in the immunoSEQ output, filtering matching that applied to full-length reads could not be performed. To assign V/J genes and CDR3, sequences were annotated against IMGT germline references using PyIR, a Python wrapper for IgBLAST v1.9. Any read was removed if the V/J assignment was weak (E-value above 1e-6), the CDR3 was missing, or the read contained stop codons, out-of-frame junctions, or ambiguous translated residues. V3J clonotypes were defined by identical inferred V gene, J gene, and CDR3 amino acid sequence. Percentage overlap between repertoires was computed as shared unique clonotypes divided by the size of the smaller repertoire. Richness of each repertoire was evaluated using RTK rarefaction, the Chao1 estimator, and Recon v2.1 estimates of unobserved clonotypes. Generation probabilities were computed with OLGA for all TCRbeta clonotypes obtained by the gDNA method from a handful of donors. This immuneACCESS table, as held by TCRdb, lists in-frame sequences with V and J called but not all clones. Of the missing ones, under half trace to an unresolved V gene in checked studies; the others have no known cause. D and trimming come from the DNA, and the V and J calls and clone size come from that table. For this sample there are some 2,500,000 clones; roughly 90% appear just once. Around 0.4% of the sample goes to the ten largest clones.

Results and caveats for the whole study, not just this receptor: Naive subsets generally had larger estimated clonotype richness than memory subsets. Because the study included a small number of donors, the genetic and exposure-history diversity represented was limited. Even with the large sequencing depth, rarefaction of the sorted-subset datasets indicated that sequencing was incomplete. Based on pairwise subsampling, the degree of clonotype sharing among donors was expected to be affected by sequencing depth. When several donors were compared, the shared fraction of clonotypes was about 5% for naive CD4, approximately 3.3% for naive CD8, more than 2% for memory CD4, and less than 0.5% for memory CD8. Only blood was sampled, and tissue TCR repertoires likely differ from those in blood. Clonotypes shared by all four sorted-subset donors showed higher generation probabilities than non-shared clonotypes.

Healthy HIV-negative adults with no recently reported acute infections or vaccinations were included as donors. Every donor was a Caucasian adult living in Nashville, Tennessee, USA. CD4+ T cells were enriched by magnetic negative selection; naive cells were then positively selected on CD45RA, and the negative fraction formed the memory subset. After blood collection by leukapheresis, PBMCs were isolated using Ficoll-Histopaque density gradient centrifugation and then cryopreserved in the vapor phase of liquid nitrogen. Analytical flow cytometry was used to check the purity and quantity of every magnetically sorted T cell population. Each sorted fraction had its genomic DNA isolated and then quantified by UV absorbance on a Nanodrop 2000c. The TCR was taken from a man between 18 and 29 years old in good health. Some clones in this sample may be carry-over from other donors' samples. The specimen was naive CD4+ T cells from PBMCs. The intended sense of this specimen's cell subset or site label: CD45RA+ positively selected.

This receptor carries the CDR3 CATSRDVAGITYSNQPQHF. The sequence in DNA is TGTGCCACCAGCAGAGATGTTGCGGGGATTACTTATAGCAATCAGCCCCAGCATTTT. The chain is assembled from TRBV15 and TRBJ1-5; there is no confident call for the D gene. CDR1 LNHNV and CDR2 YYDKDF are derived from the germline V gene (reference sequence). The CDR3 spans 19 residues, from the cysteine through the phenylalanine. The sequence is cut down to CDR3 DNA, 57 bases in frame from base 1. V sheds 0 bases and J sheds 0 bases, leaving 18 bases between their ends.